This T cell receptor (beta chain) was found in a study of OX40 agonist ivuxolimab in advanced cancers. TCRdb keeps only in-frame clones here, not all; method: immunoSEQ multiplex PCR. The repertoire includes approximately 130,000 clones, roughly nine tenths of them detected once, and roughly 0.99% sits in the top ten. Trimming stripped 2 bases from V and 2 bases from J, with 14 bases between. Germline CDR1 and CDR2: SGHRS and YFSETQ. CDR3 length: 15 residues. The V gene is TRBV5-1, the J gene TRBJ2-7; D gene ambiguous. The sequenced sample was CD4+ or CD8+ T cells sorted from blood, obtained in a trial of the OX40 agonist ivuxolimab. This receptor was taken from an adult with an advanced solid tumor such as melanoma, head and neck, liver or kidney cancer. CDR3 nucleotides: TGCGCCAGCAGCTTTATGGGCGACGGCCCCTACGAGCAGTACTTC. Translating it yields CASSFMGDGPYEQYF.